This T cell receptor (beta chain) came from a study of T-cell memory formation after mild COVID-19. To note about this clonotype: No antigen is known for it.

Notes on the study in general: Researchers report contracting CD4+ clones mostly in CM and EM, with CD8+ clones in EMRA. Among clones peaking at day 37 in the second wave, SARS-CoV-2 specificity remained unconfirmed. Later expanders leaned CD4+, whereas clones that contracted between day 15 and 85 were balanced CD4/CD8.

The germline V gene has CDR1 KGHSH and CDR2 LQKENI. V lost 0 bases, J lost 5 bases, and 11 bases lay in between. The CDR3 extends over 15 amino acids. Using constant-segment primers, 5'RACE produced TCR alpha and TCR beta cDNA libraries carrying sample barcodes and UMIs. TCRdb re-analysed the 5' RACE reads in MiXCR, keeping a single row per CDR3 protein. This table holds under 250,000 distinct CDR3 sequences, 8% to 11% found once. This clonotype was sampled from a man between 18 and 29 years old who had mild COVID-19 (a few samples of this study predate the infection). Cell type and time point are not known. The chain uses TRBV18 and TRBJ1-5; a possible D gene is TRBD1 (5 bases). The sample consisted of PBMCs or a T cell subset sorted from them (not recorded which). In DNA form, the CDR3 reads TGTGCCAGCTCACCACCCGCGGGAGGGGATCAGCCCCAGCATTTT. Translated: CASSPPAGGDQPQHF.